The T cell receptor beta chain described here comes from a study of blood T cell repertoires in COVID-19. As processed by the authors: The authors estimated nucleated cell counts from reference gene primer amplification. The assay was immunoSEQ multiplex PCR, and TCRdb's table has in-frame clones only and misses some. V and J calls and clone size are given by that table; D and trimming were obtained from the DNA. There are about 59,000 clones in the sample; over 75% occur only once, and about 16% lies in the top ten. Germline CDR1 and CDR2: KGHDR and SFDVKD. J lost 2 bases, V lost 3 bases, and 4 bases had no gene match. The CDR3 length is 15 residues.

V usage is TRBV24-1 and J usage is TRBJ2-3; 7 nucleotides line up with TRBD1. The origin of this receptor is a man at least 80 years old with acute or convalescent COVID-19. Specimen: peripheral blood. The CDR3 bases are TGTGCCACCAGTGATCCGGGACAGAACACAGATACGCAGTATTTT. It codes for CATSDPGQNTDTQYF.